This paragraph covers one T cell receptor beta chain sequence. Its antigen is unidentified. This table comes from immunoSEQ multiplex PCR, and its TCRdb copy is limited to in-frame clones, with some not included. The data show 20,000 to 25,000 clones, 70% to 80% seen once. This CDR3 is built from 17 residues. V was clipped by 3 bases and J by 1 base; unmatched bases: 8. CDR1 and CDR2 from the germline V gene are SGHNT and YENEEA. The entry originates in a study of CD4 T cells in relation to SARS-CoV-2 and coronaviruses. Background on the study: The restricting HLA molecule for shared crossreactive spike epitopes was mapped.

Whole-study results and caveats: Monoreactive clones expanded significantly more to SARS-CoV-2 than crossreactive clones did.

CD4+ T cells from unexposed donors were obtained before the COVID-19 pandemic (2011-2018). Isolation of CD4+ T cells took place after approximately 11 days in culture. The sequenced material came from CD4+ T cells from PBMCs, cultured in vitro. This TCR was recovered from a human donor in good health. J is TRBJ2-1 and V is TRBV11-3, with 8 bases matching TRBD2. DNA for the CDR3: TGTGCCAGCAGCTTCGGAATCACTAGCGGATCCTACAATGAGCAGTTCTTC. Amino acid sequence: CASSFGITSGSYNEQFF.